This TCR beta chain is drawn from a study of blood T cell repertoires in COVID-19. The repertoire was sequenced with immunoSEQ multiplex PCR; TCRdb's copy has only in-frame clones and lacks some. The sample holds about 100,000 clones, around 81% seen once. Germline V gene lookup returns CDR1 MNHNS and CDR2 SASEGT. The CDR3 totals 15 residues. V shed 2 bases, J shed 2 bases, and the junction held 4 bases outside the gene matches. Sequencing was performed on peripheral blood. The sequence derives from a man in his forties or fifties with active or convalescent COVID-19. V is TRBV6-1 and J is TRBJ2-7, with 9 positions matching TRBD1. The CDR3 sequence: CASSEPGQGTYEQYF. In DNA, the CDR3 is TGTGCCAGCAGTGAACCAGGACAGGGGACCTACGAGCAGTACTTC.